A single TCR beta chain is shown here with its context. The antigen remains unidentified. For the second PCR, which ran for roughly 6 to 12 cycles, a sample-barcoded 5' primer and a J-beta primer mix were used. Each cDNA molecule carried a tag from a template-switch adaptor that contained 12 random nucleotides. The study obtained at least 2.5 million CDR3-containing paired-end reads from every sample. TCRdb reprocessed the 5' RACE reads via MiXCR and lists one record per CDR3 protein. The sample has about 1,500,000 distinct CDR3 sequences, around 39% seen once. This entry belongs to a study of blood T cells in healthy people across ages. The study, taken as a whole, reports: Naive CD4+ cells and diversity were both higher in long-lived donors than in aged donors. Diversity figures derived from one million T cells were judged to underestimate the true value.

CDR3 length equals 17 residues. In germline, CDR1 is KGHDR, CDR2 SFDVKD. Trimming pared 9 bases from V and 3 bases from J, leaving 25 bases between. This clonotype was obtained from a woman in her late teens or twenties in good health. Input material: blood. The V and J genes are TRBV24-1 and TRBJ1-1, with D unclear. This chain's CDR3 is CATDGKGSSLRDTEAFF. For the CDR3, the DNA is TGTGCCACCGACGGGAAAGGGTCTTCACTGAGGGACACTGAAGCTTTCTTT.